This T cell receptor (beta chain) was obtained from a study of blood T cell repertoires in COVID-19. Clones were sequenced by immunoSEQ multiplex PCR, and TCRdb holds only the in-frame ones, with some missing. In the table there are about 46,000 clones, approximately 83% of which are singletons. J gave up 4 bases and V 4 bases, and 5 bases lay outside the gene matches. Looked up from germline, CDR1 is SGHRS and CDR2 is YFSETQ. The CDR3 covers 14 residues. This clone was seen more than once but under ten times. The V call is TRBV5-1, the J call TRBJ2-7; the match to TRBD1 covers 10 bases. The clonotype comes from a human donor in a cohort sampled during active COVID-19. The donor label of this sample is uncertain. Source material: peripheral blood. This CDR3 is CASSRQGADYEQYF. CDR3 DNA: TGCGCCAGCAGCCGACAGGGGGCGGATTACGAGCAGTACTTC.